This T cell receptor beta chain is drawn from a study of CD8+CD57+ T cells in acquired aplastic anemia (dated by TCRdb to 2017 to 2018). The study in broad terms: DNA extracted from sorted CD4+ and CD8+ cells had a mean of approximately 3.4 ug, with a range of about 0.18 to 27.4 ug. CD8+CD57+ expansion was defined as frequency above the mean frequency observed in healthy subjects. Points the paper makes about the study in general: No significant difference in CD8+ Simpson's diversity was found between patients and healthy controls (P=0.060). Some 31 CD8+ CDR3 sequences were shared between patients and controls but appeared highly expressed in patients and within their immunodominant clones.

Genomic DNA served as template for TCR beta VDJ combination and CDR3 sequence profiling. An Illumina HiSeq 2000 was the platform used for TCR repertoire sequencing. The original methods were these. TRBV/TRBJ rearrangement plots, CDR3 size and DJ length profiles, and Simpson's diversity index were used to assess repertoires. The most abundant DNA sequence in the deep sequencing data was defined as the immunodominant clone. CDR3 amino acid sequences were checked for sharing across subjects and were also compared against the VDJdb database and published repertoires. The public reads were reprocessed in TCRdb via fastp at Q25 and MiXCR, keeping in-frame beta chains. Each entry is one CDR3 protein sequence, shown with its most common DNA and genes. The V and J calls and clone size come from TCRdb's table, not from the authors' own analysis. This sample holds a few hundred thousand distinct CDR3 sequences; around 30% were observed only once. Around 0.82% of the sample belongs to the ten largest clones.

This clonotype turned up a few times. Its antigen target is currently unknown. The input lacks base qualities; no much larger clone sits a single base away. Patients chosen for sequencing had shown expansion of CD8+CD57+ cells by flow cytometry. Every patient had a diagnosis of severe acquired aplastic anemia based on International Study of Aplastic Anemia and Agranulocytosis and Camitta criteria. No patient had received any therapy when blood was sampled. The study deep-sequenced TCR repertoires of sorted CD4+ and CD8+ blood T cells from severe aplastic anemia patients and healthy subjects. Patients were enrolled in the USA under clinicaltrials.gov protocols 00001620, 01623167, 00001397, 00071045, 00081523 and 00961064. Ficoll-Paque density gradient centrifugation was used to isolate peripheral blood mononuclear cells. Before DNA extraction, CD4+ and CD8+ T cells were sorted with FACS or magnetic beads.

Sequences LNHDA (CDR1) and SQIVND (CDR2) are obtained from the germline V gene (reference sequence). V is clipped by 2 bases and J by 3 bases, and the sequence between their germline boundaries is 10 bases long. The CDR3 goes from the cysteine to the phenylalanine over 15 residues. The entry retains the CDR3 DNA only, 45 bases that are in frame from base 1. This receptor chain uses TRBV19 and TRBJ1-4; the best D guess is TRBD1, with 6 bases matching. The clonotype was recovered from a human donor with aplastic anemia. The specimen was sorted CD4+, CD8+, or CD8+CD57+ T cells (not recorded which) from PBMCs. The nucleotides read TGTGCCAGTAGTATACGGACAGCGTCTAATGAAAAACTGTTTTTT. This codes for CASSIRTASNEKLFF.